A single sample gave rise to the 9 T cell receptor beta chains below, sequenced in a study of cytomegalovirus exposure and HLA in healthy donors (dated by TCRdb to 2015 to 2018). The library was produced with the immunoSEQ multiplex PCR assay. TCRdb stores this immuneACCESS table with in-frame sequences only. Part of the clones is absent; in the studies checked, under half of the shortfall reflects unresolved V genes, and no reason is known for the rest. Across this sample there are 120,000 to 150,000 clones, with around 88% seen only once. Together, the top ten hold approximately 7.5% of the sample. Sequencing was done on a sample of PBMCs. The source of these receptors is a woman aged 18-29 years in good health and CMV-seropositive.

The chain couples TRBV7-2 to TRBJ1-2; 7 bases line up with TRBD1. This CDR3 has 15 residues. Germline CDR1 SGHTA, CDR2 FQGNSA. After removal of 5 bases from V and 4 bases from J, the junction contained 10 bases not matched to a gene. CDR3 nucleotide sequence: TGTGCCAGCAGCAAGTCTTTACAGGGGCGCTATGGCTACACCTTC. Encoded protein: CASSKSLQGRYGYTF.

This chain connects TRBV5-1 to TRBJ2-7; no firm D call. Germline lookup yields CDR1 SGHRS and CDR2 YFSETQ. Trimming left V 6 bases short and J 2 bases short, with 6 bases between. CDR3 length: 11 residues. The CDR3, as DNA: TGCGCCAGCAACGGAGCCTACGAGCAGTACTTC. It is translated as CASNGAYEQYF. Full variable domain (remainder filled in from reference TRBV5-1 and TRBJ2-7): KAGVTQTPRYLIKTRGQQVTLSCSPISGHRSVSWYQQTPGQGLQFLFEYFSETQRNKGNFPGRFSGRQFSNSRSEMNVSTLELGDSALYLCASNGAYEQYFGPGTRLTVT.

The DNA for the CDR3 is TGCGCCAGCAGCCAAGATCCGGGGGTTTGGAATTCACCCCTCCACTTT. This gives the protein CASSQDPGVWNSPLHF. The genes are TRBV4-1 and TRBJ1-6; possibly TRBD1 for D (5 bases). Trimming stripped 0 bases from V and 7 bases from J, with 13 bases between. In germline, CDR1 is MGHRA, CDR2 YSYEKL. The CDR3 loop spans 16 amino acids.

The CDR3: CASSLGVKRQETQYF. The CDR3 DNA reads TGCGCCAGCAGCTTGGGGGTGAAGCGGCAAGAGACCCAGTACTTC. This chain uses TRBV5-1 with TRBJ2-5, with a weak D call TRBD2 (5 bases). CDR3 length: 15 residues. The germline gives CDR1 SGHRS, CDR2 YFSETQ. Deletions cut 0 bases from V and 2 bases from J, with 11 bases between.

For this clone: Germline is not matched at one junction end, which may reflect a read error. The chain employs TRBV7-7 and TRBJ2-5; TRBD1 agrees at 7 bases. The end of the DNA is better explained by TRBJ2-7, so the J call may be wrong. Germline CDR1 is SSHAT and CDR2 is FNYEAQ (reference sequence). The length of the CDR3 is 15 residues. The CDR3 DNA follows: TGTGCTAGCAGCCCCCTTCCGGGACAGTCCTACGAGCAGTACTTC. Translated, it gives CASSPLPGQSYEQYF.

In nucleotides, the CDR3 is TGTGCCAGCAGCCCCCTAAAAGCTTTCTTT. Amino acid sequence: CASSPLKAFF. V gene TRBV9 combines with J gene TRBJ1-1; no clear D. The ends were cut back, 4 bases at V and 9 bases at J, with 7 bases in the middle. This CDR3 is 10 amino acids long. CDR1 is SGDLS and CDR2 is YYNGEE in the germline V gene.

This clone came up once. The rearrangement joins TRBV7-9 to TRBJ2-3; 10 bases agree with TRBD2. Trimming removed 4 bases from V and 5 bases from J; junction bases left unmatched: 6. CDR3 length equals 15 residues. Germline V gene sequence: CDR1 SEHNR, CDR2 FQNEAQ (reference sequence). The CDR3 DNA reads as TGTGCCAGCAGCTCAGCTAGCGGGAGTGGAGATACGCAGTATTTT. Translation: CASSSASGSGDTQYF.

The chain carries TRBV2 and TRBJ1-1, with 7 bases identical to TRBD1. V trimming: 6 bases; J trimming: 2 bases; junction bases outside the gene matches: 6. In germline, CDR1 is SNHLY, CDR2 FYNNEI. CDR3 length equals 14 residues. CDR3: CASSPDRVNTEAFF. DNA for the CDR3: TGTGCCAGCAGCCCTGACAGGGTTAACACTGAAGCTTTCTTT.

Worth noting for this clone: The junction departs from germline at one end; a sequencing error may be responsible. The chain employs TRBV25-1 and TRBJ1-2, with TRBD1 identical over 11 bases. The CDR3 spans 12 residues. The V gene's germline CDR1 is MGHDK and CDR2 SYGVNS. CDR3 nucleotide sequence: TGTGCCAGCAATACCGGGACAGGGGGATCTCACTTC. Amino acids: CASNTGTGGSHF.